This T cell receptor beta chain appears in the sequencing data of a study of CD8 T cells in Susac syndrome (dated by TCRdb to the late 2010s). About the study as a whole: The study used repertoire sequencing to test whether antigen drove CD8+ T cell activation and differentiation in Susac syndrome. Clonality of the CD8+ T cell repertoire was compared between roughly 13 healthy donors, about 14 Susac syndrome patients and under 19 multiple sclerosis patients. Overall study results and their limits: The number of individuals in the TCR sequencing and HLA analysis was recognized as being relatively small.

This clonotype was found once. The specificity of this receptor is unknown. No much larger clonotype is one base removed from it; base qualities were not supplied. A single read offers scant evidence. Trimming costs V 4 bases and J 2 bases, and their ends lie 17 bases apart. CDR1 and CDR2 (SQVTM, ANQGSEA) derive from the germline V gene. The CDR3 runs 16 amino acids, cysteine and phenylalanine included. This entry keeps only the CDR3 DNA: 48 bases, framed from base 1. RNA was extracted with the RNeasy kit and roughly 0.45 to 1 ug was reverse transcribed using random hexamers. TCR beta CDR3 regions were amplified with the immunoSEQ multiplex PCR assay covering 54 Vbeta and 13 Jbeta segments. PCR amplification bias was corrected by using a synthetic template baseline for primer optimization and computational correction. In the paper's pipeline: Reads were annotated to V, D and J genes per IMGT and analyzed with immunoSEQ Analyzer, keeping only productive sequences. Clonality was computed as one minus Shannon entropy normalized by log2 of the number of productive unique sequences. Public and private clones were assessed among the 100 most prevalent clones of each patient and control. Clones were defined as Susac-specific if absent from the healthy and MS cohorts, from roughly 1,100 published viral clones and from other ImmuneACCESS disease sequences. Clones were called with MiXCR by TCRdb after fastp trimmed the public reads at Q25, and only in-frame beta chains were retained. Merged by CDR3 protein, the rows form single entries marked with the most common genes and DNA. TCRdb assigned the V and J calls; the authors' analysis was not used. The sample records about 180,000 distinct CDR3 sequences, approximately 95% of which are singletons. The top ten hold 0.16% of the sample.

High-throughput TCR beta sequencing profiled peripheral blood CD8+ and CD4+ T cells from healthy donors, Susac syndrome patients and multiple sclerosis patients. Treatment-naive patients with stable or active relapsing-remitting disease fulfilling revised McDonald criteria were used as multiple sclerosis controls. Bulk CD8+ and CD4+ T cells were purified by magnetic negative isolation, while CD8+ TEMRA cells were enriched using FACS. Blood was drawn into EDTA tubes, processed within 24 hours, and PBMCs were isolated by density gradient centrifugation. PBMCs intended for TCR sequencing were frozen in liquid nitrogen and were later thawed in a 37 degrees C water bath. Purity of sorted or isolated CD4+, CD8+ and CD8+ TEMRA cells was at least 90%.

This TCR came from a human donor with multiple sclerosis. The chain is assembled from TRBV29-1 and TRBJ2-2, with the D gene uncertain. Material: CD8+ T cells from PBMCs. The DNA sequence reads TGCAGCGTTGCGGGTGTAAAGAATAAAAACACCGGGGAGCTGTTTTTT. Its protein product is CSVAGVKNKNTGELFF.